The 14 T cell receptor beta chains below all came from one sample that was sequenced in a study of blood T cells in healthy people across ages. It was with a sample-barcoded 5' primer and a J-beta primer mix that a second PCR of roughly 7 to 12 cycles was run. In TCRdb, the 5' RACE reads were re-called with MiXCR into one record per CDR3 protein. The sample has over 600,000 distinct CDR3 sequences; less than 45% are singletons. Sequences were obtained from blood. The receptor set was obtained from an elderly man in good health.

The chain joins TRBV6-1 to TRBJ2-7, with TRBD1 matching over 9 bases. The V gene's germline CDR1 is MNHNS and CDR2 SASEGT. The CDR3 has 14 amino acids. J gave up 5 bases and V 5 bases, and 7 bases lay outside the gene matches. The CDR3 protein is CASSRTGDVHEQYF. The CDR3 coding sequence is TGTGCCAGCAGTCGGACAGGGGACGTCCACGAGCAGTACTTC.

V usage is TRBV20-1 and J usage is TRBJ2-7; D is undetermined. Trimming took 2 bases from V and 0 from J, leaving 11 bases between them. Germline V gene sequence: CDR1 DFQATT, CDR2 SNEGSKA (reference sequence). The CDR3 is 14 residues long. The CDR3 region is CSARQAVSSYEQYF. The CDR3 nucleotides are TGCAGTGCTAGACAGGCGGTAAGCTCCTACGAGCAGTACTTC.

The chain combines TRBV28 with TRBJ2-2; 7 bases match TRBD1. The CDR3 is made up of 13 amino acids. CDR1 is MDHEN and CDR2 is SYDVKM in the germline V gene. J lost 7 bases, V lost 6 bases, and 5 bases had no gene match. The CDR3 region is CASSGQVFGELFF. CDR3 nucleotide sequence: TGTGCCAGCAGCGGACAGGTTTTCGGGGAGCTGTTTTTT.

This clonotype showed up many times. The chain uses TRBV20-1 and TRBJ2-1; 9 bases are a match to TRBD2. With 3 bases clipped from V and 6 bases from J, the junction kept 3 bases outside the gene matches. The CDR3 sequence is 13 residues long. In germline, CDR1 is DFQATT, CDR2 SNEGSKA (reference sequence). The CDR3 nucleotides are TGCAGTGCTAGGATGCGGGGGGGCAATGAGCAGTTCTTC. Its translation is CSARMRGGNEQFF.

For this clonotype: A read error may be the cause here, since a much bigger clone is one base away. This chain uses TRBV20-1 with TRBJ2-1, with a tentative D call TRBD2 (6 bases). The end of the DNA fits TRBJ2-7 better, so the J call may be wrong. The CDR3 totals 16 residues. CDR1 is DFQATT and CDR2 is SNEGSKA in the germline V gene (reference sequence). The CDR3 region has the DNA TGCAGTGCTAGAGGGAGGAGGAGGGGCGCCTACAATGAGCAGTACTTC. Translated: CSARGRRRGAYNEQYF.

This chain joins TRBV2 and TRBJ2-3; D is unclear. This CDR3 spans 15 amino acids. V gave up 4 bases and J gave up 6 bases, with 17 bases separating them. Germline-derived CDR1 and CDR2 are SNHLY and FYNNEI. DNA of the CDR3: TGTGCCAGCAGTGTCTCTCGGGCCGGGCCCGATACGCAGTATTTT. It is translated as CASSVSRAGPDTQYF.

The genes are TRBV7-2 and TRBJ1-2; D is ambiguous. This CDR3 contains 13 residues. Trimming removed 2 bases at V and 4 bases at J, with 8 bases between. In germline, CDR1 is SGHTA, CDR2 FQGNSA. CDR3 region: CASSLRQIYGYTF. The CDR3 region has the DNA TGTGCCAGCAGCTTAAGGCAGATCTATGGCTACACCTTC.

The table lists this clonotype with a few counts. The chain links TRBV5-1 to TRBJ2-1; 7 bases match TRBD1. The closer fit of TRBJ2-7 to the DNA end suggests the J call may be wrong. The V gene's germline CDR1 is SGHRS and CDR2 YFSETQ. This CDR3 region has 16 residues. CDR3 region: CASTPGLGGAYNEQYF. As DNA, the CDR3 is TGCGCCAGCACTCCTGGTCTAGGGGGCGCCTACAATGAGCAGTACTTC.

CDR3 nucleotides: TGTGCCAGCAGTCCCTCACATAGATCTGGGGCCAACGTCCTGACTTTC. This encodes CASSPSHRSGANVLTF. The chain links TRBV28 to TRBJ2-6; D uncertain. This CDR3 spans 16 amino acids. The V end lost 5 bases, the J end lost 1 base, and 12 bases lay between the germline ends. The germline CDR1 and CDR2 sequences are MDHEN and SYDVKM.

This CDR3 reads CASSLRRGNQPQHF. CDR3 DNA: TGTGCCAGCAGCTTGAGGAGGGGCAATCAGCCCCAGCATTTT. The chain employs TRBV7-2 and TRBJ1-5, with D unclear. CDR3 length: 14 amino acids. Per germline, CDR1 SGHTA and CDR2 FQGNSA. The V gene lost 3 bases and the J gene lost 2 bases, with 8 bases spanning the gap.

The chain couples TRBV15 to TRBJ1-4, with 7 bases that match TRBD1. V trimming: 1 base; J trimming: 7 bases; junction bases outside the gene matches: 9. In germline, CDR1 is LNHNV, CDR2 YYDKDF (reference sequence). There are 16 residues in the CDR3. The CDR3 nucleotides are TGTGCCACCAGCAGAGTGTACGGACAGGAGACTGAAAAACTGTTTTTT. This codes for CATSRVYGQETEKLFF. Drawing the rest from reference TRBV15 and TRBJ1-4, the complete variable domain is DAMVIQNPRYQVTQFGKPVTLSCSQTLNHNVMYWYQQKSSQAPKLLFHYYDKDFNNEADTPDNFQSRRPNTSFCFLDIRSPGLGDTAMYLCATSRVYGQETEKLFFGSGTQLSVL.

This clonotype was seen just once. The chain couples TRBV27 to TRBJ2-2; possibly TRBD1 for D (6 bases). V gave up 3 bases and J gave up 6 bases, with 14 bases separating them. CDR3 length equals 15 residues. CDR1 is MNHEY and CDR2 is SMNVEV in the germline V gene (reference sequence). The CDR3 protein is CASSFNTGRSGELFF. The CDR3 DNA follows: TGTGCCAGCAGTTTTAACACAGGGCGGTCCGGGGAGCTGTTTTTT.

In its sample, this clonotype was seen many times. The genes are TRBV2 and TRBJ2-6; D is possibly TRBD1 or TRBD2 (5 bases each). Germline assignment: CDR1 SNHLY and CDR2 FYNNEI. The germline V and J ends were trimmed by 6 bases and 0 bases, with 12 bases remaining between them. This CDR3 is 16 amino acids long. The CDR3 sequence is CASSGDQSSGANVLTF. The CDR3 nucleotides read TGTGCCAGCAGCGGGGACCAATCCTCTGGGGCCAACGTCCTGACTTTC.

Only a few counts were recorded for this clonotype. The chain employs TRBV11-2 and TRBJ2-3; D gene uncertain. This CDR3 has 14 residues. Trimming removed 1 base at V and 6 bases at J, with 11 bases between. The germline CDR1 and CDR2 sequences are SGHAT and FQNNGV. Here the CDR3 reads CASSLAPPQDTQYF. DNA for the CDR3: TGTGCCAGCAGCTTAGCCCCCCCGCAGGATACGCAGTATTTT.